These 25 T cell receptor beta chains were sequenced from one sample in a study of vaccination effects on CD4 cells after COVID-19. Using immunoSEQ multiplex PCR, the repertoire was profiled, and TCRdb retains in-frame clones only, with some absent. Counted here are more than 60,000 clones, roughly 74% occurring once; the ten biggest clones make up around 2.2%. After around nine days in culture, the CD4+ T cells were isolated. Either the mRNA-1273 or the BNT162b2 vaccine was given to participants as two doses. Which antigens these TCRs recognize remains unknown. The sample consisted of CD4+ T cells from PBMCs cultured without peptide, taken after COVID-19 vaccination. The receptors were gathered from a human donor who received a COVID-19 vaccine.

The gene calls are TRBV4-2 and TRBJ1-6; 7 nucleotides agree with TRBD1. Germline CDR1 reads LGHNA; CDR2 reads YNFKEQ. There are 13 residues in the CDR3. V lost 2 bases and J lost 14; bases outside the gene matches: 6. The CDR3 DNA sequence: TGTGCCAGCAGCCAACTAGACAGGGTTTCCCTCCACTTT. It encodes CASSQLDRVSLHF.

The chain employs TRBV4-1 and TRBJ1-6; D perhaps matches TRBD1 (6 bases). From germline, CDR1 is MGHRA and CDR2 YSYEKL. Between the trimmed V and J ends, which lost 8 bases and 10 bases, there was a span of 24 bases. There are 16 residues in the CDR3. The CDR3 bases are TGCGCCAGCCGAGAGGGGGGGTTGGGTTTTTCCTCACCCCTCCACTTT. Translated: CASREGGLGFSSPLHF.

This chain's CDR3 is CASSYASPLHF. CDR3 coding DNA: TGTGCCAGCAGTTATGCGTCACCCCTCCACTTT. The gene calls are TRBV6-2 or TRBV6-3 and TRBJ1-6; D is unclear. V was shortened by 3 bases and J by 10 bases, with 4 bases between the two germline ends. This CDR3 contains 11 residues. From germline, CDR1 is MNHEY and CDR2 SVGEGT.

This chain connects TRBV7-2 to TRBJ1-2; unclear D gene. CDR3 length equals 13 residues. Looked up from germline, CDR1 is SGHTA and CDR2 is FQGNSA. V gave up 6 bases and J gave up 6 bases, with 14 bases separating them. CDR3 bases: TGTGCCAGCAGGTTTACGGGAGGGCATGGCTACACCTTC. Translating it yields CASRFTGGHGYTF. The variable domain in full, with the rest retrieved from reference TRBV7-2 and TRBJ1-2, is GAGVSQSPSNKVTEKGKDVELRCDPISGHTALYWYRQSLGQGLEFLIYFQGNSAPDKSGLPSDRFSAERTGGSVSTLTIQRTQQEDSAVYLCASRFTGGHGYTFGSGTRLTVV.

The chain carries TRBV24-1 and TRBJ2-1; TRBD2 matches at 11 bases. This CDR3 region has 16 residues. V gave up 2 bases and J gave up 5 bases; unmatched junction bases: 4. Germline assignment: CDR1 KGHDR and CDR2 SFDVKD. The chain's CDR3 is CATSDWGSGGDNEQFF. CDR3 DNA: TGTGCCACCAGTGATTGGGGTAGCGGGGGGGACAATGAGCAGTTCTTC.

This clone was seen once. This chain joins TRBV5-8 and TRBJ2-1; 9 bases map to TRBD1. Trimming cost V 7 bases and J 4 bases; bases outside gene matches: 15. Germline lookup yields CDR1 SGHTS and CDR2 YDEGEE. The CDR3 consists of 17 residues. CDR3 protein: CASPWVPGTGLYNEQFF. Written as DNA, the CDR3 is TGTGCCAGCCCTTGGGTCCCCGGGACAGGGCTATACAATGAGCAGTTCTTC.

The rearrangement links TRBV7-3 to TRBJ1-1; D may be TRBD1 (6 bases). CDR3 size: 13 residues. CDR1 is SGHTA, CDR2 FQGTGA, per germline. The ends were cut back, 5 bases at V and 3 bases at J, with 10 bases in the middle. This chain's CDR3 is CASSETGDTEAFF. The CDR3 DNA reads TGTGCCAGCAGCGAGACAGGAGACACTGAAGCTTTCTTT.

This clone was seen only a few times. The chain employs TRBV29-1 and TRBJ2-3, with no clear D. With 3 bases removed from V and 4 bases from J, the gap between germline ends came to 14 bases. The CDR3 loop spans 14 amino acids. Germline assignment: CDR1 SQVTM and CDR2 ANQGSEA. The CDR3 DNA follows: TGCAGCGTTGAGGTTCCAGGTAAATCAGATACGCAGTATTTT. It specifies CSVEVPGKSDTQYF.

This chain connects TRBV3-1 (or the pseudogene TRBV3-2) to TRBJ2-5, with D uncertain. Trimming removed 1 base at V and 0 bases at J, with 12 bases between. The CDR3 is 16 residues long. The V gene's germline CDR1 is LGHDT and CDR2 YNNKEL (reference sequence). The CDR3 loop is CASSQVLTGYQETQYF. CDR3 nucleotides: TGTGCCAGCAGCCAAGTCCTTACGGGTTACCAAGAGACCCAGTACTTC.

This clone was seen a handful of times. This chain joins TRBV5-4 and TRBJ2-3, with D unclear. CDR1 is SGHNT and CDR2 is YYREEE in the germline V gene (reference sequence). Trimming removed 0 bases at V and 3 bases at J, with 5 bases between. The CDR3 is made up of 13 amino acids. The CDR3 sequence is CASSLGGTDTQYF. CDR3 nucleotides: TGTGCCAGCAGCTTGGGAGGAACAGATACGCAGTATTTT.

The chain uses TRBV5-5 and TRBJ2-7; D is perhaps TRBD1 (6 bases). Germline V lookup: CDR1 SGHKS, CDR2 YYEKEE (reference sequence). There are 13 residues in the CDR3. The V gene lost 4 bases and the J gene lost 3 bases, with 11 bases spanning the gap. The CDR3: CASSGTPNYEQYV. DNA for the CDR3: TGTGCCAGCAGCGGGACACCGAACTACGAGCAGTACGTC.

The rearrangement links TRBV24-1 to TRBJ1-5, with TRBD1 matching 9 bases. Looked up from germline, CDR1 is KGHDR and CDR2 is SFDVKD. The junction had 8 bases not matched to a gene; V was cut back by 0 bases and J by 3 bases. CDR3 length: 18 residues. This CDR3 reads CATSDLQMGTGINQPQHF. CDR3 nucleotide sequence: TGTGCCACCAGTGATTTGCAAATGGGGACAGGGATCAATCAGCCCCAGCATTTT.

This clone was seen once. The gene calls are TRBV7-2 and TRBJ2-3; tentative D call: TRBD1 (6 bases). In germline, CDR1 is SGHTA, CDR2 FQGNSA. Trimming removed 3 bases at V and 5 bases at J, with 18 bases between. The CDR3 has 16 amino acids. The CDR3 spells CASSFGPQGTGDTQYF. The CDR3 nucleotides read TGTGCCAGCAGCTTCGGTCCACAGGGTACCGGAGATACGCAGTATTTT. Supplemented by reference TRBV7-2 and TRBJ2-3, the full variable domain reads GAGVSQSPSNKVTEKGKDVELRCDPISGHTALYWYRQSLGQGLEFLIYFQGNSAPDKSGLPSDRFSAERTGGSVSTLTIQRTQQEDSAVYLCASSFGPQGTGDTQYFGPGTRLTVL.

The CDR3, as DNA: TGTGCCAGCAGTGAACCAGCGGGGACCGGGGAGCTGTTTTTT. This encodes CASSEPAGTGELFF. This chain links TRBV6-4 with TRBJ2-2; TRBD2 agrees at 7 bases. This CDR3 comprises 14 residues. The V gene end was trimmed by 3 bases and the J gene end by 5 bases; junction bases not matched to a gene: 3. Germline CDR1 and CDR2: MRHNA and SNTAGT.

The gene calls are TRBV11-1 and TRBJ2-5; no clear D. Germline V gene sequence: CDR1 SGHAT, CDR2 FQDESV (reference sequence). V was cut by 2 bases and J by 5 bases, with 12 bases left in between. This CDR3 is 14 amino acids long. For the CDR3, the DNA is TGTGCCAGCAGCTTATGGGGTTACGGCGAGACCCAGTACTTC. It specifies CASSLWGYGETQYF.

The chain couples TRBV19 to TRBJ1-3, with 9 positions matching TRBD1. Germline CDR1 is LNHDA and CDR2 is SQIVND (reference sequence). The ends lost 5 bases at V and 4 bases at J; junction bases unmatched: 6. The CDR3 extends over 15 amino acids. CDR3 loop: CASSGTGGAGNTIYF. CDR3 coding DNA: TGTGCCAGTAGTGGAACAGGGGGCGCGGGAAACACCATATATTTT.

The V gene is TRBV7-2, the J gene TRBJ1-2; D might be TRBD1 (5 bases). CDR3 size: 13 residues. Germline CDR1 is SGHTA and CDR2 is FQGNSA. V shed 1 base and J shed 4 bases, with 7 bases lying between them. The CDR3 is CASSLVQGYGYTF. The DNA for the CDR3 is TGTGCCAGCAGCTTAGTCCAGGGCTATGGCTACACCTTC.

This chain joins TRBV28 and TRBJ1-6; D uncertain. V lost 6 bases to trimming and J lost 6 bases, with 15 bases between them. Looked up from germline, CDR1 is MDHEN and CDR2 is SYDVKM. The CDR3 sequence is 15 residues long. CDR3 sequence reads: CASSTMITGNSPLHF. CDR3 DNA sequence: TGTGCCAGCAGCACCATGATAACGGGTAATTCACCCCTCCACTTT.

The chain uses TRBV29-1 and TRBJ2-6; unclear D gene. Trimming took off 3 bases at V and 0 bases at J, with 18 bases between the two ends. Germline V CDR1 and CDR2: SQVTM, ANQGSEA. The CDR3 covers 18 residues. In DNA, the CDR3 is TGCAGCGTTGATTCGGCAGCCACTGGGCCCTCTGGGGCCAACGTCCTGACTTTC. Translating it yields CSVDSAATGPSGANVLTF.

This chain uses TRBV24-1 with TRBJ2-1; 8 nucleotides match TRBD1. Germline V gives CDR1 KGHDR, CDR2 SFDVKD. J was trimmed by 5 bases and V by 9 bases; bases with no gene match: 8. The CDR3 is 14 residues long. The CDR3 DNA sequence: TGTGCCACCGGTACGGGACAGGTTAACAATGAGCAGTTCTTC. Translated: CATGTGQVNNEQFF.

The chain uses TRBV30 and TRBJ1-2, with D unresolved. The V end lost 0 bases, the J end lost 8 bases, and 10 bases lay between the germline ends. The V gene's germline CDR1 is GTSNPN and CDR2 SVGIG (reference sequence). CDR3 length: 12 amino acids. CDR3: CAWSVNSGGYTF. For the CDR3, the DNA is TGTGCCTGGAGTGTAAACAGTGGGGGCTACACCTTC.

This chain's CDR3 is CASSQANMGFYGELFF. DNA of the CDR3: TGCGCCAGCAGCCAAGCTAATATGGGATTTTACGGGGAGCTGTTTTTT. This chain uses TRBV4-1 with TRBJ2-2; unclear D gene. The germline CDR1 and CDR2 sequences are MGHRA and YSYEKL. The CDR3 has 16 amino acids. Trimming removed 1 base from V and 7 bases from J, with 16 bases in between.

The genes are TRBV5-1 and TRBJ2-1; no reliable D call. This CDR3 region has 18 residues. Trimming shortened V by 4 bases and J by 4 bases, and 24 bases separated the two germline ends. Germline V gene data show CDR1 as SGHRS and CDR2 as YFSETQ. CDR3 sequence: CASSIPRGRSPRYNEQFF. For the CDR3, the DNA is TGCGCCAGCAGCATACCAAGAGGACGGTCCCCTCGGTACAATGAGCAGTTCTTC. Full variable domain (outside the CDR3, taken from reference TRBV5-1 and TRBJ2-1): KAGVTQTPRYLIKTRGQQVTLSCSPISGHRSVSWYQQTPGQGLQFLFEYFSETQRNKGNFPGRFSGRQFSNSRSEMNVSTLELGDSALYLCASSIPRGRSPRYNEQFFGPGTRLTVL.

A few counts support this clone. In DNA, the CDR3 is TGTGCCAGCAGCCAACACCCCCGGAGGGGCTGGGGAGCTTATACGCAGTATTTT. Its translation: CASSQHPRRGWGAYTQYF. The chain couples TRBV7-9 to TRBJ2-3; tentatively, D is TRBD2 (6 bases). Per germline, CDR1 SEHNR and CDR2 FQNEAQ (reference sequence). Trimming took off 5 bases at V and 7 bases at J, with 28 bases between the two ends. The CDR3 loop spans 18 amino acids.

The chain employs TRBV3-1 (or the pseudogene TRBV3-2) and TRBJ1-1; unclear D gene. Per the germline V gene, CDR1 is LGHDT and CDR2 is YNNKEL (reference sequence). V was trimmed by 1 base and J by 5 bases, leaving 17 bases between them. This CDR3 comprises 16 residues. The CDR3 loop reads CASSQGWKDGETEAFF. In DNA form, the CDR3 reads TGTGCCAGCAGCCAAGGCTGGAAAGATGGAGAAACTGAAGCTTTCTTT.